The subject of this entry is one T cell receptor beta chain. The data were obtained in a study of cytomegalovirus exposure and HLA in healthy donors. Study background: The approximately 670 first-cohort repertoires and the 110 or so validation repertoires shared the same platform, a later analysis reported.

The protocol was immunoSEQ multiplex PCR, while the TCRdb copy is restricted to in-frame clones and leaves out a portion. The repertoire consists of roughly 330,000 clones, with about nine tenths occurring once and the leading ten covering 1.2%. This CDR3 contains 14 residues. Per germline, CDR1 LNHNV and CDR2 YYDKDF (reference sequence). V shed 5 bases and J 7 bases; nucleotides not matched to a gene: 8. The donors were members of the approximately 120-subject validation cohort (separate from the approximately 670-subject first cohort). This chain joins TRBV15 and TRBJ2-1; 7 positions agree with TRBD2. Material: PBMCs. This sequence was found in a woman in her 30s in good health and CMV-seropositive. The CDR3 DNA reads TGTGCCACCAGCCTGCAGGGAGGGAGTAATGAGCAGTTCTTC. Translated: CATSLQGGSNEQFF.